The 7 T cell receptor beta chains in this list originate from one sample, sequenced in a study of cytomegalovirus exposure and HLA in healthy donors. A multiplex PCR was run with 60 Vbeta primers and 13 Jbeta primers. Assay used: immunoSEQ multiplex PCR; TCRdb lists only in-frame clones, some missing. Of more than 100,000 clones listed, approximately 64% are singletons. Sequencing used PBMCs. These receptor sequences come from a woman in her thirties or forties in good health and CMV-seronegative.

This chain joins TRBV7-7 and TRBJ2-5; D is unclear. Germline CDR1 SSHAT, CDR2 FNYEAQ (reference sequence). Trimming shortened V by 3 bases and J by 5 bases, and 13 bases separated the two germline ends. CDR3 length: 14 amino acids. This CDR3 is CASSLSPRRETQYF. The CDR3 region has the DNA TGTGCCAGCAGCTTGAGCCCTCGGCGGGAGACCCAGTACTTC.

V gene TRBV12-5 combines with J gene TRBJ2-7, with D possibly matching TRBD2 (6 bases). This CDR3 is 13 amino acids long. Germline lookup yields CDR1 LGHNT and CDR2 FRNRAP. With 7 bases removed from V and 1 base from J, the gap between germline ends came to 11 bases. The CDR3 is CASVLAGSYEQYF. CDR3 sequence (DNA): TGTGCTAGTGTCCTTGCGGGATCCTACGAGCAGTACTTC.

The chain couples TRBV7-6 to TRBJ2-7, with 14 bases identical to TRBD2. Unmatched junction bases numbered 6, after V lost 4 bases and J lost 7 bases. Germline-derived CDR1 and CDR2 are SGHVS and FNYEAQ. There are 15 residues in the CDR3. The CDR3 bases are TGTGCCAGCAGCTCTGGACTAGCGGGGGGCAGGGAGCAGTACTTC. Translation: CASSSGLAGGREQYF.

The CDR3 coding sequence is TGTGCCAGCAGTCCGGACAGGGGGAGACTTGAAAAACTGTTTTTT. Its protein is CASSPDRGRLEKLFF. V usage is TRBV28 and J usage is TRBJ1-4; 10 nucleotides match TRBD1. V gave up 5 bases and J gave up 7 bases; unmatched junction bases: 7. CDR1 MDHEN and CDR2 SYDVKM come from the germline V gene. There are 15 residues in the CDR3.

The CDR3 protein is CSVEGRRGTVSYEQYF. For the CDR3, the DNA is TGCAGCGTTGAAGGTCGAAGAGGGACAGTCTCCTACGAGCAGTACTTC. This chain connects TRBV29-1 to TRBJ2-7, with 7 positions matching TRBD1. The V gene end was trimmed by 1 base and the J gene end by 0 bases; junction bases not matched to a gene: 9. This CDR3 contains 16 residues. Germline CDR1 is SQVTM and CDR2 is ANQGSEA.

The chain is built from TRBV5-1 and TRBJ1-2; 8 nucleotides agree with TRBD1. The CDR3 runs 13 residues. With 7 bases clipped from V and 6 bases from J, the junction kept 8 bases outside the gene matches. Germline V gene sequence: CDR1 SGHRS, CDR2 YFSETQ. The CDR3: CASALGDRNGYTF. The CDR3 nucleotides are TGCGCCAGCGCCCTCGGGGACAGGAATGGCTACACCTTC.

The CDR3 DNA reads TGTGCCAGCAGCCCCGTTGGGGGGGATGAGCAGTTCTTC. Residues: CASSPVGGDEQFF. The chain uses TRBV4-2 and TRBJ2-1, with 7 bases fitting TRBD2. There are 13 residues in the CDR3. Trimming cost V 4 bases and J 8 bases; bases outside gene matches: 5. Germline CDR1 reads LGHNA; CDR2 reads YNFKEQ.